This T cell receptor beta chain appears in the sequencing data of a study of long-term antiretroviral therapy in people with HIV. Sequencing used immunoSEQ v3.0 at survey level. Method: immunoSEQ multiplex PCR; TCRdb's copy keeps in-frame clones and lacks some. The table lists about 18,000 clones, 76% of them singletons. This CDR3 contains 15 residues. V was clipped by 5 bases and J by 5 bases, with 16 bases between them. CDR1 and CDR2 from the germline V gene are KGHSH and LQKENI. This clonotype was sampled from a woman between 50 and 59 years old with HIV. The rearrangement links TRBV18 to TRBJ2-1; either TRBD1 or TRBD2 may fit D (6 bases each). Sample: unsorted PBMCs, taken 0.5 years before starting antiretroviral therapy. The CDR3: CASSSQRGDHNEQFF. CDR3 DNA sequence: TGTGCCAGCTCATCCCAGAGGGGGGACCACAATGAGCAGTTCTTC.